The 32 T cell receptor beta chains below were found in one sample sequenced in a study of blood T cell repertoires in COVID-19. Only in-frame clones appear in the TCRdb table, and some are missing; sequencing was by immunoSEQ multiplex PCR. Seen here are about 160,000 clones, approximately 88% observed once, and the top ten hold 9.1%. Input material: peripheral blood. These receptors were collected from an elderly woman with active or convalescent COVID-19.

The chain uses TRBV4-3 and TRBJ1-2, with D possibly TRBD1 on 5 matching bases. The CDR3 loop spans 13 amino acids. Trimming shortened V by 4 bases and J by 6 bases, and 12 bases separated the two germline ends. The germline V gene encodes CDR1 LGHNA and CDR2 YSLEER. DNA for the CDR3: TGCGCCAGCAGCCGTCCCTGGGGGGATGGCTACACCTTC. Protein: CASSRPWGDGYTF.

This chain joins TRBV29-1 and TRBJ1-2; 11 bases agree with TRBD1. Germline assignment: CDR1 SQVTM and CDR2 ANQGSEA. The V segment lost 4 bases and the J segment 0 bases; nucleotides outside the gene matches: 4. This CDR3 comprises 15 residues. The CDR3 spells CSVGTGGPSNYGYTF. CDR3 in DNA: TGCAGCGTTGGGACAGGGGGCCCCTCTAACTATGGCTACACCTTC.

The rearrangement joins TRBV11-2 to TRBJ1-2; TRBD1 might be the D (6 bases). The CDR3 has 13 amino acids. V was clipped by 5 bases and J by 7 bases, with 14 bases between them. Germline V CDR1 and CDR2: SGHAT, FQNNGV. The CDR3 nucleotides are TGTGCCAGCAGCCCTGGGACAAATGGTGGCTACACCTTC. Translating gives CASSPGTNGGYTF. Complete variable domain (other parts from reference TRBV11-2 and TRBJ1-2): EAGVAQSPRYKIIEKRQSVAFWCNPISGHATLYWYQQILGQGPKLLIQFQNNGVVDDSQLPKDRFSAERLKGVDSTLKIQPAKLEDSAVYLCASSPGTNGGYTFGSGTRLTVV.

The V and J genes are TRBV6-2 or TRBV6-3 and TRBJ2-3; D gene ambiguous. CDR1 MNHEY and CDR2 SVGEGT come from the germline V gene. The CDR3 contains 12 residues. V gave up 3 bases and J gave up 5 bases, with 6 bases separating them. CDR3 DNA: TGTGCCAGCAGTTATAGCCTAGATACGCAGTATTTT. It is translated as CASSYSLDTQYF.

The gene calls are TRBV7-2 and TRBJ1-6; D unresolved. V shed 8 bases and J shed 3 bases, with 5 bases lying between them. The germline CDR1 and CDR2 sequences are SGHTA and FQGNSA. The CDR3 contains 12 residues. CDR3 region: CASQNYNSPLHF. In DNA form, the CDR3 reads TGTGCCAGCCAGAACTATAATTCACCCCTCCACTTT.

The genes are TRBV7-9 and TRBJ1-5, with 7 bases fitting TRBD1. CDR1 and CDR2 (germline): SEHNR, FQNEAQ (reference sequence). The CDR3 runs to 14 residues. J gave up 5 bases and V 5 bases, and 6 bases lay outside the gene matches. In nucleotides, the CDR3 is TGTGCCAGCAGCCCCGGGACAGATCATCAGCCCCAGCATTTT. This gives the protein CASSPGTDHQPQHF.

V gene TRBV27 combines with J gene TRBJ1-1, with D maybe TRBD1 (5 bases). V lost 6 bases and J lost 1, with 15 bases in between. The CDR3 has 15 amino acids. Germline V gene data show CDR1 as MNHEY and CDR2 as SMNVEV (reference sequence). The CDR3 protein is CASSRQLTANTEAFF. CDR3 sequence (DNA): TGTGCCAGCAGCCGCCAATTGACAGCGAACACTGAAGCTTTCTTT.

The chain combines TRBV11-2 with TRBJ2-3; the D gene is possibly TRBD1 (6 bases). The germline V gene has CDR1 SGHAT and CDR2 FQNNGV. The CDR3 has 16 residues. Trimming took 4 bases from V and 5 from J, leaving 19 bases between them. The CDR3 protein is CASSSMTEQGGDTQYF. The CDR3, as DNA: TGTGCCAGCAGCTCTATGACCGAGCAAGGGGGAGATACGCAGTATTTT.

V gene TRBV6-4 combines with J gene TRBJ2-1, with 8 nucleotides matching TRBD2. The CDR3 is 16 residues long. Germline values: CDR1 MRHNA, CDR2 SNTAGT. With V trimmed by 4 bases and J by 2 bases, 7 bases remained unmatched. The CDR3 protein is CASSGGGGGPYNEQFF. The CDR3 DNA reads as TGTGCCAGCAGTGGTGGAGGCGGGGGGCCCTACAATGAGCAGTTCTTC.

In its sample, this clone was seen a few times. This chain links TRBV2 with TRBJ1-3; possible D gene TRBD1, 5 bases. Germline V CDR1 and CDR2: SNHLY, FYNNEI. The CDR3 sequence is 14 residues long. V was cut by 6 bases and J by 0 bases, with 9 bases left in between. This CDR3 reads CASRKDISGNTIYF. For the CDR3, the DNA is TGTGCCAGCAGGAAGGACATCTCTGGAAACACCATATATTTT.

The chain recombines TRBV3-1 (or the pseudogene TRBV3-2) with TRBJ1-5, with unresolved D. The CDR3 is 15 residues long. The V gene lost 0 bases and the J gene lost 10 bases, with 16 bases spanning the gap. Germline lookup yields CDR1 LGHDT and CDR2 YNNKEL (reference sequence). The chain's CDR3 is CASSQESDFEGPQHF. CDR3 nucleotide sequence: TGTGCCAGCAGCCAAGAATCAGACTTCGAGGGCCCCCAGCATTTT.

This clone was observed once. The chain recombines TRBV6-6 with TRBJ1-1; TRBD1 is a possible D gene (5 bases). With 2 bases removed from V and 7 bases from J, the gap between germline ends came to 8 bases. The CDR3 runs to 12 residues. CDR1 is MNHNY, CDR2 SVGAGI, per germline (reference sequence). As DNA, the CDR3 is TGTGCCAGCAGTTACGCGGGGGGTGAAGCTTTCTTT. The encoded protein is CASSYAGGEAFF.

The chain couples TRBV10-3 to TRBJ1-1, with a weak D call TRBD1 (6 bases). The V gene lost 3 bases and the J gene lost 5 bases, with 13 bases spanning the gap. Per the germline V gene, CDR1 is ENHRY and CDR2 is SYGVKD. The CDR3 spans 14 residues. CDR3 region: CAISESTGRTEAFF. In DNA, the CDR3 is TGTGCCATCAGTGAATCTACAGGGCGTACTGAAGCTTTCTTT.

The J gene is TRBJ2-5, the V gene TRBV13, with a possible D match to TRBD2 (5 bases). The germline V and J ends were trimmed by 4 bases and 6 bases, with 12 bases remaining between them. CDR1 is PRHDT, CDR2 FYEKMQ, per germline (reference sequence). The CDR3 runs 13 residues. CDR3 nucleotide sequence: TGTGCCAGCAGCTACCCGGACTCGAAGACCCAGTACTTC. It encodes CASSYPDSKTQYF.

The chain combines TRBV5-1 with TRBJ2-7; D not certain. This CDR3 spans 12 amino acids. The ends were cut back, 2 bases at V and 10 bases at J, with 13 bases in the middle. Germline CDR1 reads SGHRS; CDR2 reads YFSETQ. The CDR3 DNA reads as TGCGCCAGCAGCTTAGCCGACATCCCTCAGTACTTC. Translation: CASSLADIPQYF.

The chain is built from TRBV4-1 and TRBJ2-1; D is possibly TRBD1 (6 bases). Trimming pared 0 bases from V and 2 bases from J, leaving 11 bases between. The CDR3 has 16 residues. Germline values: CDR1 MGHRA, CDR2 YSYEKL. The CDR3 DNA reads TGCGCCAGCAGCCAAGATAATGGGGGCACCTACAATGAGCAGTTCTTC. It specifies CASSQDNGGTYNEQFF.

The J gene is TRBJ2-7, the V gene TRBV11-3; 8 nucleotides line up with TRBD1. Germline CDR1 is SGHNT and CDR2 is YENEEA. This CDR3 has 13 residues. J gave up 7 bases and V 5 bases, and 7 bases lay outside the gene matches. The CDR3 is CASSRDRGPEQYF. The CDR3 DNA sequence: TGTGCCAGCAGCCGAGACAGGGGCCCAGAGCAGTACTTC. Full variable domain (remainder filled in from reference TRBV11-3 and TRBJ2-7): EAGVVQSPRYKIIEKKQPVAFWCNPISGHNTLYWYLQNLGQGPELLIRYENEEAVDDSQLPKDRFSAERLKGVDSTLKIQPAELGDSAVYLCASSRDRGPEQYFGPGTRLTVT.

This clone showed up just once. This chain uses TRBV11-1 with TRBJ2-7; tentatively, D is TRBD1 (5 bases). The CDR3 covers 16 residues. V dropped 1 base and J dropped 1 base, with 14 bases sitting between them. Germline assignment: CDR1 SGHAT and CDR2 FQDESV (reference sequence). The CDR3 DNA follows: TGTGCCAGCAGCTTAGAGTGGGGCGGATCTTCCTACGAGCAGTACTTC. This codes for CASSLEWGGSSYEQYF.

The V gene is TRBV2, the J gene TRBJ2-5, with 13 nucleotides matching TRBD2. V shed 6 bases, J shed 5 bases, and the junction held 6 bases outside the gene matches. The germline V gene encodes CDR1 SNHLY and CDR2 FYNNEI. The CDR3 runs 15 residues. The CDR3 here is CASSLRLAGGETQYF. Here the CDR3 DNA reads TGTGCCAGCAGCCTCCGACTAGCGGGGGGTGAGACCCAGTACTTC.

The J gene is TRBJ2-3, the V gene TRBV7-9; unclear D gene. Between the trimmed V and J ends, which lost 6 bases and 2 bases, there was a span of 6 bases. Germline V gene sequence: CDR1 SEHNR, CDR2 FQNEAQ (reference sequence). The CDR3 extends over 12 amino acids. CDR3 bases: TGTGCCAGCAGTCGTTTCACAGATACGCAGTATTTT. Translated: CASSRFTDTQYF.

This clone was recorded a few times. The J gene is TRBJ1-1, the V gene TRBV18; D is ambiguous. CDR1 KGHSH and CDR2 LQKENI come from the germline V gene. V was shortened by 3 bases and J by 1 base, with 9 bases between the two germline ends. The CDR3 is 14 amino acids. The CDR3 spells CASSPGVTNTEAFF. CDR3 nucleotide sequence: TGTGCCAGCTCACCCGGAGTTACGAACACTGAAGCTTTCTTT.

The chain has TRBV7-9 and TRBJ2-3; a possible D gene is TRBD1 (6 bases). Germline V gene lookup returns CDR1 SEHNR and CDR2 FQNEAQ (reference sequence). The CDR3 is made up of 15 amino acids. V lost 3 bases and J lost 3, with 13 bases in between. The CDR3 DNA is TGTGCCAGCAGCTTTCAGGGGATAGTGACAGATACGCAGTATTTT. It codes for CASSFQGIVTDTQYF.

The chain has TRBV18 and TRBJ1-1; D gene unclear. The germline V and J ends were trimmed by 4 bases and 0 bases, with 15 bases remaining between them. Germline V CDR1 and CDR2: KGHSH, LQKENI. This CDR3 spans 16 amino acids. CDR3 coding DNA: TGTGCCAGCTCACTCTCGGGTGGGTCCCTGAACACTGAAGCTTTCTTT. This translates into CASSLSGGSLNTEAFF.

This clone was seen only once. This same CDR3 is encoded by further DNA sequences in the sample. J is TRBJ1-3 and V is TRBV10-3, with 7 bases aligning to TRBD1. V dropped 3 bases and J dropped 0; count of bases not matched to a gene: 2. The CDR3 runs 15 residues. Germline V gives CDR1 ENHRY, CDR2 SYGVKD. In nucleotides, the CDR3 is TGTGCCATCAGTGAAGGGACAGCCTCTGGAAACACCATATATTTT. Protein: CAISEGTASGNTIYF.

This sequence joins TRBV9 and TRBJ1-2; D might be TRBD1 (6 bases). Trimming removed 5 bases at V and 6 bases at J, with 14 bases between. In germline, CDR1 is SGDLS, CDR2 YYNGEE. The CDR3 is made up of 13 amino acids. CDR3 nucleotide sequence: TGTGCCAGCAGTGCCAGGGGAAGGGATGGCTACACCTTC. Its translation is CASSARGRDGYTF.

This chain links TRBV19 with TRBJ2-2; a weak D match, TRBD1 (6 bases). The CDR3 contains 15 residues. Between the trimmed V and J ends, which lost 6 bases and 4 bases, there was a span of 15 bases. Germline loops: CDR1 LNHDA, CDR2 SQIVND (reference sequence). CDR3 region: CASSPGARGTGELFF. CDR3 in DNA: TGTGCCAGTAGCCCAGGGGCTCGTGGCACCGGGGAGCTGTTTTTT.

V gene TRBV20-1 combines with J gene TRBJ2-7, with D possibly matching TRBD2 (5 bases). Per germline, CDR1 DFQATT and CDR2 SNEGSKA (reference sequence). V shed 2 bases and J shed 11 bases, with 13 bases lying between them. The CDR3 has 11 amino acids. The DNA for the CDR3 is TGCAGTGCTAGATCGGGAAGGGTAGAGTACTTC. Translated: CSARSGRVEYF.

V gene TRBV6-6 combines with J gene TRBJ2-3, with D possibly matching TRBD1 (6 bases). With 6 bases removed from V and 10 bases from J, the gap between germline ends came to 14 bases. Germline lookup yields CDR1 MNHNY and CDR2 SVGAGI (reference sequence). The CDR3 has 12 residues. The DNA for the CDR3 is TGTGCCAGCAGACCTGGACAGTCCGCGCAGTATTTT. Amino acids: CASRPGQSAQYF.

In nucleotides, the CDR3 is TGTGCCATCGGGGCTAGCTCCTACAATGAGCAGTTCTTC. This codes for CAIGASSYNEQFF. V usage is TRBV10-3 and J usage is TRBJ2-1, with a weak D call TRBD1 (5 bases). The CDR3 spans 13 residues. Per germline, CDR1 ENHRY and CDR2 SYGVKD. The germline V and J ends were trimmed by 8 bases and 0 bases, with 8 bases remaining between them.

The CDR3 protein is CASSLGGRTGGGQPQHF. CDR3 DNA: TGTGCCAGCAGCTTAGGAGGGCGGACAGGGGGCGGGCAGCCCCAGCATTTT. The chain employs TRBV7-2 and TRBJ1-5, with 11 bases fitting TRBD1. The V segment lost 1 base and the J segment 7 bases; nucleotides outside the gene matches: 9. The CDR3 extends over 17 amino acids. CDR1 SGHTA and CDR2 FQGNSA come from the germline V gene.

V usage is TRBV9 and J usage is TRBJ2-3; 9 bases align to TRBD2. Losses at the gene ends were 0 bases for V and 5 bases for J; bases not matched to a gene: 7. CDR3 length equals 16 residues. CDR1 SGDLS and CDR2 YYNGEE come from the germline V gene. The CDR3 DNA sequence: TGTGCCAGCAGCGTAGAAGCAGCGGGGGGACAAGATACGCAGTATTTT. This gives the protein CASSVEAAGGQDTQYF.

The chain employs TRBV18 and TRBJ2-2; D might be TRBD1 (6 bases). This CDR3 spans 14 amino acids. Trimming removed 5 bases at V and 5 bases at J, with 12 bases between. Per germline, CDR1 KGHSH and CDR2 LQKENI. The CDR3 loop reads CASSFITGTGELFF. CDR3 nucleotides: TGTGCCAGCTCATTCATCACAGGGACCGGGGAGCTGTTTTTT. The full variable domain, with the rest looked up from reference TRBV18 and TRBJ2-2, is NAGVMQNPRHLVRRRGQEARLRCSPMKGHSHVYWYRQLPEEGLKFMVYLQKENIIDESGMPKERFSAEFPKEGPSILRIQQVVRGDSAAYFCASSFITGTGELFFGEGSRLTVL.